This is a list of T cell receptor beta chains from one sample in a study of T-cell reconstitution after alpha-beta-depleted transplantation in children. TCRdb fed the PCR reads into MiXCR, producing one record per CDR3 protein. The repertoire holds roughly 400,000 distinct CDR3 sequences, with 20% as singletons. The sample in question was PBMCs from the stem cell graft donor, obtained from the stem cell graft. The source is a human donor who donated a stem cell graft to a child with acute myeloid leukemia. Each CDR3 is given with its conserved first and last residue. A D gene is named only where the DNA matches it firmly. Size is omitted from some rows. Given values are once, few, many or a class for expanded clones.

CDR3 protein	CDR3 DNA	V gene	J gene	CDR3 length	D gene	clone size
CSVTKVAVNTEAFF	TGCAGCGTTACAAAGGTGGCGGTCAACACTGAAGCTTTCTTT	TRBV29-1	TRBJ1-1	14	NA	many
CASSRLAGSSYEQYF	TGTGCCAGCAGCCGACTAGCGGGAAGTAGCTACGAGCAGTACTTC	TRBV7-2	TRBJ2-7	15	TRBD2	many
CAISESIVGRTNEKLFF	TGTGCCATCAGTGAGTCGATAGTAGGCAGGACTAATGAAAAACTGTTTTTT	TRBV10-3	TRBJ1-4	17	NA	few
CASSALTGVTGEQYF	TGTGCCAGCAGTGCCCTGACAGGGGTAACGGGTGAGCAGTACTTC	TRBV12-3/TRBV12-4	TRBJ2-7	15	TRBD1	NA
CSVALSYEQYF	TGCAGCGTCGCCCTCTCCTACGAGCAGTACTTC	TRBV29-1	TRBJ2-7	11	NA	many
CSARTSPGVNEQFF	TGCAGTGCCCGGACCTCCCCGGGGGTCAATGAGCAGTTCTTC	TRBV20-1	TRBJ2-1	14	NA	many
CSARDGLAGTNEQFF	TGCAGTGCTAGAGATGGACTAGCGGGGACCAATGAGCAGTTCTTC	TRBV20-1	TRBJ2-1	15	TRBD2	NA
CASSNRDLDTQYF	TGTGCCAGCAGTAACCGGGACCTCGATACGCAGTATTTT	TRBV2	TRBJ2-3	13	NA	few
CASKRSVGGTGELFF	TGTGCCAGCAAAAGGAGCGTGGGTGGAACCGGGGAGCTGTTTTTT	TRBV6-5	TRBJ2-2	15	NA	many
CSARLAGDNEQFF	TGCAGTGCAAGACTAGCGGGGGACAATGAGCAGTTCTTC	TRBV20-1	TRBJ2-1	13	TRBD2	many
CASRISDFYEQYF	TGTGCCAGCAGGATTAGCGACTTCTACGAGCAGTACTTC	TRBV25-1	TRBJ2-7	13	NA	NA
CASSLSNTGGEQYF	TGTGCCAGCAGTTTATCGAACACAGGGGGCGAGCAGTACTTC	TRBV12-3/TRBV12-4	TRBJ2-7	14	TRBD1	few
CAISDGITSLKQYF	TGTGCCATCTCCGACGGGATTACTAGTTTAAAGCAGTACTTC	TRBV10-3	TRBJ2-7	14	NA	NA
CSAAWTGSYNEQFF	TGCAGTGCCGCTTGGACAGGCAGCTACAATGAGCAGTTCTTC	TRBV20-1	TRBJ2-1	14	TRBD1	NA
CASGNTEAFF	TGTGCCAGCGGGAACACTGAAGCTTTCTTT	TRBV27	TRBJ1-1	10	NA	few
CSADRGDQPQHF	TGCAGTGCGGACAGGGGCGATCAGCCCCAGCATTTT	TRBV20-1	TRBJ1-5	12	TRBD1	NA
CASSPDRGGGYTF	TGTGCCAGCAGCCCGGACAGGGGAGGAGGCTACACCTTC	TRBV5-6	TRBJ1-2	13	TRBD1	few
CSANTGLAFSEQFF	TGCAGTGCTAACACGGGACTAGCCTTTTCGGAGCAGTTCTTC	TRBV20-1	TRBJ2-1	14	TRBD2	NA
CASSQDFRQFF	TGTGCCAGCAGCCAAGACTTCCGCCAGTTCTTC	TRBV5-6	TRBJ2-1	11	NA	few
CSARDQDSSRPNYGYTF	TGCAGTGCTAGAGATCAGGACAGCTCCCGGCCTAACTATGGCTACACCTTC	TRBV20-1	TRBJ1-2	17	NA	NA
CASSLLMLAGISDTQYF	TGTGCCAGCAGCTTGTTGATGCTAGCGGGAATATCAGATACGCAGTATTTT	TRBV7-9	TRBJ2-3	17	TRBD2	NA
CATSDPSTGVVKTGELFF	TGTGCCACCAGTGATCCTTCGACAGGGGTCGTGAAGACCGGGGAGCTGTTTTTT	TRBV24-1	TRBJ2-2	18	TRBD1	few
CASSLDTGPYNEQFF	TGTGCCAGCAGCTTGGACACCGGTCCCTACAATGAGCAGTTCTTC	TRBV3-1	TRBJ2-1	15	NA	NA
CASSQGVSNTGELFF	TGCGCCAGCAGCCAAGGCGTGTCGAACACCGGGGAGCTGTTTTTT	TRBV4-3	TRBJ2-2	15	NA	NA
CASSLGAGLVETQYF	TGTGCCAGCAGCTTAGGGGCGGGCCTTGTAGAGACCCAGTACTTC	TRBV7-2	TRBJ2-5	15	NA	NA
CASSRLAAEQFF	TGTGCCAGCAGCCGACTAGCCGCCGAGCAGTTCTTC	TRBV7-9	TRBJ2-1	12	TRBD2	few
CASSQLLNTGELFF	TGTGCCAGCAGCCAGCTACTAAACACCGGGGAGCTGTTTTTT	TRBV25-1	TRBJ2-2	14	NA	few
CASSLLRGRTYNEQFF	TGTGCCAGCAGTTTACTGAGGGGACGAACCTACAATGAGCAGTTCTTC	TRBV12-3/TRBV12-4	TRBJ2-1	16	NA	many
CASCLTDSTNEQFF	TGTGCCAGCTGTTTGACGGACTCCACAAATGAGCAGTTCTTC	TRBV3-1	TRBJ2-1	14	NA	NA
CASSRSALGIQPQHF	TGTGCCAGCAGCCGCTCGGCCCTAGGGATCCAGCCCCAGCATTTT	TRBV28	TRBJ1-5	15	NA	NA